This T cell receptor (beta chain) was captured in a study of low-dose radiotherapy and immunotherapy resistance in tumors. First-strand cDNA used TRAV- and TRBV-specific primers, covering alpha and beta chains. A constant-region primer paired with the V-primer adapter amplified TCRs over approximately 20 PCR cycles. TCRdb independently ran MiXCR on the reads; one entry per CDR3 protein. The sample records about 9,800 distinct CDR3 sequences, 42% being singletons. Germline-derived CDR1 and CDR2 are SGHVS and FNYEAQ. V was shortened by 5 bases and J by 10 bases, with 12 bases between the two germline ends. The CDR3 spans 11 residues.

This sequence was found in a human donor with advanced metastatic prostate, ovarian, gallbladder or colorectal cancer (not recorded which). This table probably holds off-target reads from a library built for another chain. The J gene is TRBJ2-7, the V gene TRBV7-6; D is unclear. CDR3 region: CASSPRTGQYF. DNA of the CDR3: TGTGCCAGCAGCCCACGGACCGGACAGTACTTC.